Each of the 2 T cell receptor beta chains below was sequenced from the same sample in a study of blood T cells in healthy people across ages. Then a second PCR, running about 7 to 11 cycles, was carried out with a sample-barcoded 5' primer and a J-beta primer mix. TCRdb re-derived calls from the 5' RACE reads in MiXCR, one entry per CDR3 protein. Here the sample spans 1,300,000 or so distinct CDR3 sequences, around 59% being singletons. Sequencing input: blood. The receptors derive from a man younger than 35 in good health.

J is TRBJ2-3 and V is TRBV10-3; tentatively, D is TRBD2 (6 bases). The CDR3 has 14 residues. Germline V CDR1 and CDR2: ENHRY, SYGVKD. Trimming left V 7 bases short and J 4 bases short, with 15 bases between. DNA for the CDR3: TGTGCCATCAACCTTAGCGGCGGCGCAGATACGCAGTATTTT. Protein product: CAINLSGGADTQYF.

This clonotype was seen once. V gene TRBV2 combines with J gene TRBJ2-2, with D perhaps TRBD2 (6 bases). The CDR3 has 15 residues. CDR1 SNHLY and CDR2 FYNNEI come from the germline V gene. V lost 5 bases, J lost 7 bases, and 17 bases lay in between. The CDR3 here is CASSSQTRPVGELFF. CDR3 sequence (DNA): TGTGCCAGCAGTTCGCAGACTAGGCCCGTCGGGGAGCTGTTTTTT.